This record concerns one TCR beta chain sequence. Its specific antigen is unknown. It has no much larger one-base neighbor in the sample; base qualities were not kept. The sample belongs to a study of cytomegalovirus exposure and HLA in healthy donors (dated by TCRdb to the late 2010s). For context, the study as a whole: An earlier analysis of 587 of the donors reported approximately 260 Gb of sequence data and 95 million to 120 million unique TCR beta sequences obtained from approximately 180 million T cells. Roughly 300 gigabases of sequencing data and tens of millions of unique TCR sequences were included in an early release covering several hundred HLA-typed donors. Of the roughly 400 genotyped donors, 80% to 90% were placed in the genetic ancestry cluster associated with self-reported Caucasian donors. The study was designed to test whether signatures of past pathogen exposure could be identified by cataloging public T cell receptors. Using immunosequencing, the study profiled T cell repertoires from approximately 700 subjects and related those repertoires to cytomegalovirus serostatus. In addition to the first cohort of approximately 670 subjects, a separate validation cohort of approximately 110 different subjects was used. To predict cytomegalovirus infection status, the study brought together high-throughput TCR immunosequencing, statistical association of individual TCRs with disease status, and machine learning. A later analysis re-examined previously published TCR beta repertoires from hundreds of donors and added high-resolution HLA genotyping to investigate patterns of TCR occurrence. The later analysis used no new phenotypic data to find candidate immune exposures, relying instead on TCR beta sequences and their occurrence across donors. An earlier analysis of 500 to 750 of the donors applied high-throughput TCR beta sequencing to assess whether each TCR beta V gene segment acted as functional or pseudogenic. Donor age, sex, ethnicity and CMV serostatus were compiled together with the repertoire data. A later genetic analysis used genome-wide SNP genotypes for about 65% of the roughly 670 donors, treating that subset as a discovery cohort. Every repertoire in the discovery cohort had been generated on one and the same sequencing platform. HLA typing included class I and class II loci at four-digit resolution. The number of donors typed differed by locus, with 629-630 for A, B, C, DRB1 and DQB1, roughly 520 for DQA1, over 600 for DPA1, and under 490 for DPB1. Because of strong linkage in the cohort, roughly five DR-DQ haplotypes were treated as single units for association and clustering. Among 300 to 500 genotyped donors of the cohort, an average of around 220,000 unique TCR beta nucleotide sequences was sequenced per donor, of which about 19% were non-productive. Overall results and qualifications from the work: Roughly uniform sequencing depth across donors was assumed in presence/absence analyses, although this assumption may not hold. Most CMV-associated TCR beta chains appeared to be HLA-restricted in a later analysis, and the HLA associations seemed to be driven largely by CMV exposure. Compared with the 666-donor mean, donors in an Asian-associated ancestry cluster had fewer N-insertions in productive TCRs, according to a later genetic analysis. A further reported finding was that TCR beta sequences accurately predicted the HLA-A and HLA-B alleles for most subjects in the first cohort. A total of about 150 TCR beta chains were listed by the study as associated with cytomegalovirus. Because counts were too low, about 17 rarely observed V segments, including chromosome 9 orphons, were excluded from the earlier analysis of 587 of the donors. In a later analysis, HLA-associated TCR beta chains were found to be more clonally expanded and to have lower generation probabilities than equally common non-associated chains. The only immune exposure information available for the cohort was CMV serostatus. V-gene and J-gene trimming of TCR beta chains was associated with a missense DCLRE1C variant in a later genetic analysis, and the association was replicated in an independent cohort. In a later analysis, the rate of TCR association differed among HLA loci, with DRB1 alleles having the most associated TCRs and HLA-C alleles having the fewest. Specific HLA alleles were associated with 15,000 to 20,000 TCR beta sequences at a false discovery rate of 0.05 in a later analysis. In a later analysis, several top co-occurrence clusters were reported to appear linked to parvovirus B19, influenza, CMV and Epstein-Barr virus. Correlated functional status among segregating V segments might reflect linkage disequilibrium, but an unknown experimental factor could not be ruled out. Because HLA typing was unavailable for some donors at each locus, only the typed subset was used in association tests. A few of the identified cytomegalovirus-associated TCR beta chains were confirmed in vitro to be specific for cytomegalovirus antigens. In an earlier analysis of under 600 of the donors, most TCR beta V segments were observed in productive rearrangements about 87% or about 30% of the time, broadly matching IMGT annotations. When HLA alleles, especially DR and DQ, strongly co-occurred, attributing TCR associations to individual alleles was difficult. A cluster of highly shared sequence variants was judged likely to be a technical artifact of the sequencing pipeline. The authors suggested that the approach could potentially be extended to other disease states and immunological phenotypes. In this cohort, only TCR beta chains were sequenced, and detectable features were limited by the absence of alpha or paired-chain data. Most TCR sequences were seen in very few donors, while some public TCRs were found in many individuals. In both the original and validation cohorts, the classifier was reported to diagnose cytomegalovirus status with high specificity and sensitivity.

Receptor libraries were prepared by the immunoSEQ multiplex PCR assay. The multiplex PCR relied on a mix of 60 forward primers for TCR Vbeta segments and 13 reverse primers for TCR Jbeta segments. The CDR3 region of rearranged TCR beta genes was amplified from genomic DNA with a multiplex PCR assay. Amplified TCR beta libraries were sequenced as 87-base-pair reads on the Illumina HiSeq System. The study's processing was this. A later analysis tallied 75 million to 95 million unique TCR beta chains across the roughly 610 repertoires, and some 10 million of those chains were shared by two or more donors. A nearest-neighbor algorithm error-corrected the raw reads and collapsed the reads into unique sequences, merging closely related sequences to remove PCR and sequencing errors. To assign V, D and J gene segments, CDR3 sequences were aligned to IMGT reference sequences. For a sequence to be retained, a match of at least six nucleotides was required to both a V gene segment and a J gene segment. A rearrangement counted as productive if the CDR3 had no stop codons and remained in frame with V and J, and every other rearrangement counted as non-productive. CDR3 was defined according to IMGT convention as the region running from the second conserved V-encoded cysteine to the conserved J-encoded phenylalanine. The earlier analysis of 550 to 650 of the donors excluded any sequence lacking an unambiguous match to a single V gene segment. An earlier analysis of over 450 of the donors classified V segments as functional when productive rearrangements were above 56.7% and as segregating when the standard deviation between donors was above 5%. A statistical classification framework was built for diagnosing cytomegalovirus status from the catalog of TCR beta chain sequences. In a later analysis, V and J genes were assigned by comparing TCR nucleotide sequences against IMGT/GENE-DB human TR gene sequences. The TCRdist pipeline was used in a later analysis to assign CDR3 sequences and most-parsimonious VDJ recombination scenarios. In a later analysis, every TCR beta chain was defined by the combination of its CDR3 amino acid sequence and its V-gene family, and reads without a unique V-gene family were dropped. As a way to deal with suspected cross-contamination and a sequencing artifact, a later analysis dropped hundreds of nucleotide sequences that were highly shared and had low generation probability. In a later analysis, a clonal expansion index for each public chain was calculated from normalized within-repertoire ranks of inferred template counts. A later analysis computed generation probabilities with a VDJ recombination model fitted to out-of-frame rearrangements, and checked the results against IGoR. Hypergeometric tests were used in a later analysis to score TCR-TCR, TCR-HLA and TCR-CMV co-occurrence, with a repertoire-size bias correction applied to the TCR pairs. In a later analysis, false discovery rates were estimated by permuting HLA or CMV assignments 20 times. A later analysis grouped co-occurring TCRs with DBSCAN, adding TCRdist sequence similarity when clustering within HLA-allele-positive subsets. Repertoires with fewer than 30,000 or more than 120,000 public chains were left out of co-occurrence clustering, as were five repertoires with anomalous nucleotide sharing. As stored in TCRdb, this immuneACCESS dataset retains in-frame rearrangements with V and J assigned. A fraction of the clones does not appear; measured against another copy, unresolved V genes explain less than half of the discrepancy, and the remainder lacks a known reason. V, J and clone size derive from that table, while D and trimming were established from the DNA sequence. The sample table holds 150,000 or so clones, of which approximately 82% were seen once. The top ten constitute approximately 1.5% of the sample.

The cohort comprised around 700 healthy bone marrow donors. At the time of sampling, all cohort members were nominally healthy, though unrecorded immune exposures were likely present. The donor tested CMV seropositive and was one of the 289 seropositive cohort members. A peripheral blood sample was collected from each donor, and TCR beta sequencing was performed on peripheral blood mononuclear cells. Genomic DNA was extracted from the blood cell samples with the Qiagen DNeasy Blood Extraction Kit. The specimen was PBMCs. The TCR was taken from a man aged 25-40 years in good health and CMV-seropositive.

Here is the DNA: TGTGCCAGCAAAGGGACAGACGCCAATCAGCCCCAGCATTTT. The translation is CASKGTDANQPQHF. The receptor chain draws on TRBV6-5 and TRBJ1-5, with 7 middle bases fitting TRBD1. After removal of 7 bases from V and 3 bases from J, the junction retains 6 bases not matched to a gene. The CDR3 runs 14 amino acids, cysteine and phenylalanine included. The entry retains the CDR3 DNA only, 42 bases that are in frame from base 1. Per the germline V gene, MNHEY is the CDR1 and SVGAGI is the CDR2.